These T cell receptor beta chains were read from a single sample in a study of blood T cell repertoires in COVID-19. The data were produced by immunoSEQ multiplex PCR, yet TCRdb's version contains in-frame clones alone and is incomplete. The data contain 55,000 to 75,000 clones, 80% to 90% of them seen just once; the ten biggest clones take up roughly 6.7%. The sequenced sample consisted of peripheral blood. Every receptor here comes from a human donor in a cohort sampled during active COVID-19. Each CDR3 is given with its conserved first and last residue. Each record gives: CDR3 length, V gene, J gene, clone size, D gene, CDR3 DNA, CDR3 protein. A D gene is named only where the DNA matches it firmly. Not all rows give a size; the values are once, few, many and, for expanded clones, a class.

length: 11; V: TRBV29-1; J: TRBJ2-3; size: .; D: TRBD2; DNA: TGCAGCGTTCTCGGGGAGGGTACGCAGTATTTT; CDR3: CSVLGEGTQYF
length: 14; V: TRBV6-5; J: TRBJ1-6; size: .; D: .; DNA: TGTGCCAGCAGGGGGACTTCCTATAATTCACCCCTCCACTTT; CDR3: CASRGTSYNSPLHF
length: 16; V: TRBV11-2; J: TRBJ2-7; size: .; D: TRBD2; DNA: TGTGCCAGCAGCTTAGACCTTTTGGGGGGGGGATACGAGCAGTACTTC; CDR3: CASSLDLLGGGYEQYF
length: 15; V: TRBV2; J: TRBJ2-6; size: .; D: .; DNA: TGTGCCAGCAGTGGCGGGGCAACTGGGGCCAACGTCCTGACTTTC; CDR3: CASSGGATGANVLTF
length: 14; V: TRBV3-1/TRBV3-2; J: TRBJ1-1; size: .; D: .; DNA: TGTGCCAGCAGCCAAGTCTGGGAGGGGACTGAAGCTTTCTTT; CDR3: CASSQVWEGTEAFF
length: 13; V: TRBV12-3/TRBV12-4; J: TRBJ2-7; size: .; D: TRBD2; DNA: TGTGCCAGCAGTCTAGCGGGGGGCTACGAGCAGTACTTC; CDR3: CASSLAGGYEQYF
length: 15; V: TRBV10-1; J: TRBJ2-7; size: .; D: .; DNA: TGCGCCAGCATTTTTAGAGACTTCAACTCCTACGAGCAGTACTTC; CDR3: CASIFRDFNSYEQYF
length: 15; V: TRBV20-1; J: TRBJ2-3; size: .; D: TRBD1; DNA: TGCAGTGCTAGTGCAGGTCCAGGGGGAGCGGATACGCAGTATTTT; CDR3: CSASAGPGGADTQYF
length: 13; V: TRBV18; J: TRBJ2-3; size: .; D: .; DNA: TGTGCCAGCTCACCCGGGGTGCGGGATACGCAGTATTTT; CDR3: CASSPGVRDTQYF
length: 12; V: TRBV2; J: TRBJ1-1; size: .; D: .; DNA: TGTGCCGGCGCGGGGGTGAACACTGAAGCTTTCTTT; CDR3: CAGAGVNTEAFF
length: 13; V: TRBV6-1; J: TRBJ1-5; size: .; D: .; DNA: TGTGCCAGCAGTGAGCTCAGGGGACAGCCCCAGCATTTT; CDR3: CASSELRGQPQHF
length: 18; V: TRBV18; J: TRBJ1-3; size: once; D: TRBD1; DNA: TGTGCCAGCTCACTCGGACAGGGTTCAAGGGTTACTGGAAACACCATATATTTT; CDR3: CASSLGQGSRVTGNTIYF
length: 17; V: TRBV3-1/TRBV3-2; J: TRBJ2-1; size: .; D: TRBD2; DNA: TGTGCCAGCAGCCCATGGGGGCGAACTAGCGGCGGCAATGAGCAGTTCTTC; CDR3: CASSPWGRTSGGNEQFF
length: 13; V: TRBV18; J: TRBJ2-1; size: .; D: TRBD2; DNA: TGTGCCAGCTCACCCCAAGCGGGAGGTGAGCAGTTCTTC; CDR3: CASSPQAGGEQFF
length: 15; V: TRBV5-1; J: TRBJ2-1; size: .; D: .; DNA: TGCGCCAGCAGCTTGGTTCAGGGGGGTCACAATGAGCAGTTCTTC; CDR3: CASSLVQGGHNEQFF
length: 14; V: TRBV6-5; J: TRBJ2-4; size: .; D: .; DNA: TGTGCCAGCACCCCCGACGGAGTCAAAAACATTCAGTACTTC; CDR3: CASTPDGVKNIQYF
length: 12; V: TRBV10-3; J: TRBJ1-1; size: .; D: TRBD1; DNA: TGTGCCGCAAGGGACAGTGTCACTGAAGCTTTCTTT; CDR3: CAARDSVTEAFF
length: 14; V: TRBV4-1; J: TRBJ2-1; size: .; D: TRBD2; DNA: TGCGCCAGCAGTACCCGGGACTATGACAATGAGCAGTTCTTC; CDR3: CASSTRDYDNEQFF
length: 14; V: TRBV10-3; J: TRBJ1-1; size: .; D: .; DNA: TGTGCCATCAGAAAACCCACAGGGTCTGGGGAAGCTTTCTTT; CDR3: CAIRKPTGSGEAFF
length: 14; V: TRBV7-8; J: TRBJ2-1; size: .; D: .; DNA: TGTGCCAGCAGCTTAGTAGGGGCGGGGAATGAGCAGTTCTTC; CDR3: CASSLVGAGNEQFF
length: 15; V: TRBV30; J: TRBJ1-5; size: .; D: .; DNA: TGTGCCTGGAGTGGCGGAGGGACGGTACAAGCGGCCCAGCATTTT; CDR3: CAWSGGGTVQAAQHF
length: 15; V: TRBV3-1/TRBV3-2; J: TRBJ1-6; size: few; D: .; DNA: TGTGCCAGCAGCCAAGATGGCAGGGATAATTCACCCCTCCACTTT; CDR3: CASSQDGRDNSPLHF
length: 13; V: TRBV6-6; J: TRBJ1-1; size: .; D: TRBD1; DNA: TGTGCCAGCAGGGTTACAGGGGGCACTGAAGCTTTCTTT; CDR3: CASRVTGGTEAFF
length: 14; V: TRBV18; J: TRBJ1-2; size: .; D: .; DNA: TGTGCCAGCTCACCTCTGGAGGGAACCTATGGCTACACCTTC; CDR3: CASSPLEGTYGYTF
length: 14; V: TRBV18; J: TRBJ2-1; size: .; D: .; DNA: TGTGCCAGCTCACCTAAGGGACTGTTCAATGAGCAGTTCTTC; CDR3: CASSPKGLFNEQFF
length: 12; V: TRBV28; J: TRBJ1-5; size: .; D: .; DNA: TGTGCCAGCAGTTCGTCACTTCAGCCCCAGCATTTT; CDR3: CASSSSLQPQHF
length: 13; V: TRBV2; J: TRBJ1-1; size: medium-sized; D: TRBD1; DNA: TGTGCCAGCAACTTCGACAGGGAGACTGGAGCTTTCTTT; CDR3: CASNFDRETGAFF
length: 14; V: TRBV7-2; J: TRBJ2-7; size: .; D: .; DNA: TGTGCCAGCAGCTTAGCGGCTCTTTCCTACGAGCAGTACTTC; CDR3: CASSLAALSYEQYF
length: 15; V: TRBV20-1; J: TRBJ2-1; size: .; D: TRBD2; DNA: TGCAGTGCTGGTGCACCGGGACTAGCGTCAAATGAGCAGTTCTTC; CDR3: CSAGAPGLASNEQFF
length: 14; V: TRBV30; J: TRBJ2-2; size: .; D: TRBD2; DNA: TGTGCCTGGAGCTTAGCGGGGTTGATCGGGGAGCTGTTTTTT; CDR3: CAWSLAGLIGELFF
length: 12; V: TRBV6-1; J: TRBJ2-7; size: .; D: .; DNA: TGTGCCAGCAGTGAGGTTGGGACAAGAAAAGACTTC; CDR3: CASSEVGTRKDF
length: 15; V: TRBV10-3; J: TRBJ2-3; size: .; D: .; DNA: TGTGCCATCAGTGATTCCGGCCTAAACGGGAAGGAGCAGTATTTT; CDR3: CAISDSGLNGKEQYF
length: 16; V: TRBV7-2; J: TRBJ1-3; size: .; D: .; DNA: TGTGCCAGCAGCTTAGAGCCGGGTTCGTCTGGAAACACCATATATTTT; CDR3: CASSLEPGSSGNTIYF
length: 18; V: TRBV27; J: TRBJ2-3; size: .; D: TRBD2; DNA: TGTGCCAGCAGTTTGTACCTCGGGGGCGGGAGGGCCAGAGATACGCAGTATTTT; CDR3: CASSLYLGGGRARDTQYF
length: 13; V: TRBV5-1; J: TRBJ2-1; size: .; D: .; DNA: TGCGCCAGCAGCTTAAAGACAGCCAATGAGCAGTTCTTC; CDR3: CASSLKTANEQFF